A single sample gave rise to the 6 T cell receptor beta chains below, sequenced in a study of CD8+ T cells in alopecia areata. Combined cutaneous lymph node cells underwent sorting by CD4, CD8alpha, NKG2D, NKG2ACE and additional markers. RNA extraction and reverse transcription yielded cDNA as sequencing template. The method was immunoSEQ multiplex PCR; TCRdb's version includes in-frame clones alone and lacks a portion of them. The sample is made up of over 250,000 clones, none counted only once. The sample taken for sequencing was CD4+ T cells sorted from a lymph node. These receptors were collected from a C3H/HeJ mouse with alopecia areata. These mice share the MHC haplotype H2-k.

This clone has just a few counts. Germline and genes here are mouse. The sequence runs out 4 residues before the end of the CDR3; the remainder is reconstructed from the germline J gene. This chain uses TRBV31 with TRBJ1-1, with D tentatively TRBD1 (6 bases). The CDR3 is made up of 13 amino acids. The germline V gene encodes CDR1 GKSSPN and CDR2 SITVG. The V end was cut by 3 bases, the J end by 1 base, with 9 bases between. The chain's CDR3 is CAWRSTGNTEVFF. The sequenced CDR3 bases are TGTGCCTGGAGGTCGACAGGGAACACA.

Comment on this clone: Mouse germline and gene names are used. The covered CDR3 bases are TGTGCCAGCAGCTTAGCTGGGGGGGATAACCAAGAC. It is translated as CASSLAGGDNQD. The CDR3 as a whole reads CASSLAGGDNQDTQYF. The genes are TRBV3 and TRBJ2-5; 8 positions agree with TRBD2. Read data end 4 residues before the CDR3 end; the end is taken from the germline J gene. Germline CDR1 is SNHLY and CDR2 is FYNGKV (reference sequence). CDR3 size: 16 residues. Unmatched junction bases numbered 2, after V lost 0 bases and J lost 0 bases.

About this clone itself: Genes and germline are mouse. Read coverage stops 4 residues before the CDR3 terminus; the germline J gene supplies the remainder. The chain combines TRBV1 with TRBJ2-2; tentative D call: TRBD1 (6 bases). Germline V gives CDR1 NSQYPW, CDR2 LRSPGD (reference sequence). Trimming took off 3 bases at V and 0 bases at J, with 8 bases between the two ends. CDR3 length: 15 amino acids. CDR3 DNA (partial): TGCACCTGCAGTGCCAACAGGGCAAACACCGGG. Amino acids: CTCSANRANTG. The CDR3 reads in full as CTCSANRANTGQLYF. The variable domain in full, completed from reference TRBV1 and TRBJ2-2, reads VTLLEQNPRWRLVPRGQAVNLRCILKNSQYPWMSWYQQDLQKQLQWLFTLRSPGDKEVKSLPGADYLATRVTDTELRLQVANMSQGRTLYCTCSANRANTGQLYFGEGSKLTVL.

The table lists this clone with a few counts. All gene names here are mouse names. The missing CDR3 end, 4 residues past where the read stops, is filled in from the germline J gene. Other DNA sequences from this sample encode an identical CDR3 as well. The V and J genes are TRBV19 and TRBJ2-7, with 9 nucleotides matching TRBD1. The CDR3 consists of 13 residues. In germline, CDR1 is FNHDT, CDR2 SITEND (reference sequence). Partial CDR3 DNA: TGTGCCAGCAGTCCGGACAGGGGTGAT. Amino acids: CASSPDRGD. The whole CDR3 protein reads CASSPDRGDEQYF.

Only a few counts were recorded for this clone. Gene names follow the mouse nomenclature. With the read ending 4 residues before the CDR3 end, the germline J gene is used to fill in that end. The chain is built from TRBV13-2 and TRBJ2-1; 12 bases match TRBD2. J was trimmed by 2 bases and V by 6 bases; bases with no gene match: 3. Looked up from germline, CDR1 is NNHNN and CDR2 is SYGAGS (reference sequence). The CDR3 is 15 residues long. The CDR3 DNA, read in part, is TGTGCCAGCGCTCGGACTGGGGGGGACTATGCT. This encodes CASARTGGDYA. From start to end, the CDR3 is CASARTGGDYAEQFF.

As concerns this clone: Mouse names are used for the genes. The missing CDR3 end, 4 residues past where the read stops, is filled in from the germline J gene. The chain links TRBV13-2 to TRBJ1-2; D is perhaps TRBD1 (5 bases). Trimming took off 4 bases at V and 0 bases at J, with 10 bases between the two ends. Germline lookup yields CDR1 NNHNN and CDR2 SYGAGS (reference sequence). CDR3 length: 14 amino acids. CDR3 protein: CASGPGGANSDYTF. CDR3 DNA (partial): TGTGCCAGCGGTCCCGGGGGGGCAAACTCC.